What follows are 23 T cell receptor beta chains derived from one specimen sequenced in a study of blood T cell repertoires in COVID-19. Profiling relied on immunoSEQ multiplex PCR, and the TCRdb table lists in-frame clones only, not all of them. Here the sample spans hundreds of thousands of clones, roughly 90% being singletons. The sample consisted of peripheral blood. The receptors were sampled from a woman aged 70-85 years with COVID-19, enrolled during active disease.

This clone showed up just a few times. This chain links TRBV5-1 with TRBJ2-3, with TRBD2 as a possible D gene (6 bases). Deletions cut 4 bases from V and 0 bases from J, with 12 bases between. This CDR3 contains 15 residues. Germline CDR1 reads SGHRS; CDR2 reads YFSETQ. The CDR3 DNA follows: TGCGCCAGCAGCGGGGACTTAACTAGCACAGATACGCAGTATTTT. This codes for CASSGDLTSTDTQYF.

The chain recombines TRBV11-2 with TRBJ2-7; 8 bases line up with TRBD1. The V gene's germline CDR1 is SGHAT and CDR2 FQNNGV. After removal of 11 bases from V and 1 base from J, the junction contained 7 bases not matched to a gene. The CDR3 is 13 residues long. In DNA, the CDR3 is TGTGCCTCCTCGGGACAGGTATCCTACGAGCAGTACTTC. Protein: CASSGQVSYEQYF. Variable domain in full (rest from reference TRBV11-2 and TRBJ2-7): EAGVAQSPRYKIIEKRQSVAFWCNPISGHATLYWYQQILGQGPKLLIQFQNNGVVDDSQLPKDRFSAERLKGVDSTLKIQPAKLEDSAVYLCASSGQVSYEQYFGPGTRLTVT.

V and J are TRBV19 and TRBJ1-5, with D tentatively TRBD1 (5 bases). The CDR3 is 13 residues long. With 6 bases removed from V and 9 bases from J, the gap between germline ends came to 15 bases. Germline V lookup: CDR1 LNHDA, CDR2 SQIVND (reference sequence). The CDR3 reads CASRGGLTVPQHF. CDR3 DNA: TGTGCCAGTAGGGGGGGACTAACAGTGCCCCAGCATTTT.

The genes are TRBV6-5 and TRBJ1-3; D possibly corresponds to TRBD1 (5 bases). V lost 7 bases to trimming and J lost 0 bases, with 13 bases between them. Germline lookup yields CDR1 MNHEY and CDR2 SVGAGI. The CDR3 totals 15 residues. For the CDR3, the DNA is TGTGCCAGCAAAGAGACAGATTTCTCTGGAAACACCATATATTTT. It encodes CASKETDFSGNTIYF.

The chain uses TRBV11-2 and TRBJ2-5; tentative D call: TRBD2 (7 bases). In germline, CDR1 is SGHAT, CDR2 FQNNGV. Trimming shortened V by 5 bases and J by 0 bases, and 16 bases separated the two germline ends. The CDR3 is 16 amino acids. CDR3 nucleotides: TGTGCCAGCAGCCGCTTAGGGGGGGGCTACCAAGAGACCCAGTACTTC. This encodes CASSRLGGGYQETQYF.

This clone was picked up a small number of times. This rearrangement joins TRBV29-1 to TRBJ2-3; 9 nucleotides match TRBD2. The CDR3 runs 15 residues. V lost 3 bases to trimming and J lost 0 bases; unmatched junction nucleotides: 4. CDR1 and CDR2 (germline): SQVTM, ANQGSEA. CDR3 in DNA: TGCAGCGTTGAGGCTAGCGGGATTAGCACAGATACGCAGTATTTT. Its translation: CSVEASGISTDTQYF.

This clone was observed once. The chain employs TRBV5-4 and TRBJ2-3; TRBD2 agrees at 8 bases. Looked up from germline, CDR1 is SGHNT and CDR2 is YYREEE (reference sequence). The CDR3 is made up of 14 amino acids. V trimming: 0 bases; J trimming: 5 bases; junction bases outside the gene matches: 2. The CDR3 is CASSLAGGQDTQYF. CDR3 DNA: TGTGCCAGCAGCTTGGCGGGGGGGCAAGATACGCAGTATTTT.

The J gene is TRBJ2-3, the V gene TRBV10-1, with 7 bases aligning to TRBD2. The germline CDR1 and CDR2 sequences are WNHNN and SYGVQD (reference sequence). This CDR3 is built from 15 residues. With 8 bases clipped from V and 5 bases from J, the junction kept 13 bases outside the gene matches. The CDR3 DNA follows: TGCGCCAGCCCGCCGAGGGGAGGGCTCGGAGATACGCAGTATTTT. The encoded protein is CASPPRGGLGDTQYF.

The chain employs TRBV7-2 and TRBJ2-7, with D unresolved. The V and J ends lost 3 bases and 0 bases respectively, with 6 bases between them. Germline V gene data show CDR1 as SGHTA and CDR2 as FQGNSA. CDR3 length: 13 residues. The CDR3 here is CASSLGYSYEQYF. DNA of the CDR3: TGTGCCAGCAGCTTGGGCTACTCCTACGAGCAGTACTTC.

The chain is built from TRBV5-1 and TRBJ1-1; perhaps TRBD1 as D (5 bases). CDR1 is SGHRS and CDR2 is YFSETQ in the germline V gene. The CDR3 runs 15 residues. Trimming took off 3 bases at V and 1 base at J, with 13 bases between the two ends. CDR3 loop: CASSSPGKTNTEAFF. For the CDR3, the DNA is TGCGCCAGCAGCTCTCCAGGGAAGACGAACACTGAAGCTTTCTTT.

On this clone itself: The same CDR3 also results from other DNA sequences found in this sample. The chain uses TRBV18 and TRBJ2-5; no definite D call. Trimming stripped 2 bases from V and 5 bases from J, with 6 bases between. The germline V gene has CDR1 KGHSH and CDR2 LQKENI. The CDR3 is 12 residues long. CDR3 sequence: CASSPSGETQYF. The CDR3 DNA is TGTGCCAGCTCACCATCAGGCGAGACCCAGTACTTC.

The rearrangement uses TRBV7-2 and TRBJ1-1; no clear D. Germline CDR1 reads SGHTA; CDR2 reads FQGNSA. This CDR3 is 15 amino acids long. V lost 4 bases and J lost 1, with 13 bases in between. Here the CDR3 DNA reads TGTGCCAGCAGCTCCCCCTTCAGCGAGAACACTGAAGCTTTCTTT. This sequence encodes CASSSPFSENTEAFF.

This clone was counted once. This chain joins TRBV6-6 and TRBJ1-6, with 7 bases matching TRBD1. The V gene's germline CDR1 is MNHNY and CDR2 SVGAGI (reference sequence). This CDR3 contains 16 residues. With V trimmed by 4 bases and J by 6 bases, 9 bases remained unmatched. The CDR3 nucleotides are TGTGCCAGCAGTTCGGACAGGTTTTTTCGTAATTCACCCCTCCACTTT. Encoded protein: CASSSDRFFRNSPLHF.

The chain links TRBV19 to TRBJ2-2; weak D call: TRBD1 (5 bases). This CDR3 is built from 14 residues. CDR1 is LNHDA, CDR2 SQIVND, per germline (reference sequence). V was cut by 9 bases and J by 7 bases, with 18 bases left in between. Written as DNA, the CDR3 is TGTGCCAGCAGGGAACGGTTTACTGGCGGGGAGCTGTTTTTT. This codes for CASRERFTGGELFF.

J is TRBJ1-4 and V is TRBV12-5; 7 positions match TRBD1. Germline CDR1 reads LGHNT; CDR2 reads FRNRAP. Germline trimming cut 6 bases from V and 8 bases from J; bases unmatched to any gene: 3. The CDR3 is 12 amino acids. CDR3 in amino acids: CASGPGGEKLFF. CDR3 sequence (DNA): TGTGCTAGTGGACCAGGGGGGGAAAAACTGTTTTTT.

The chain is built from TRBV27 and TRBJ2-5; a weak D match, TRBD2 (5 bases). Germline lookup yields CDR1 MNHEY and CDR2 SMNVEV (reference sequence). The CDR3 is made up of 14 amino acids. Trimming cost V 10 bases and J 5 bases, with 20 bases left between them. The CDR3 loop is CATRLYSGSETQYF. The CDR3 region has the DNA TGTGCCACCAGACTATACAGCGGATCGGAGACCCAGTACTTC.

The chain has TRBV24-1 and TRBJ2-2, with 11 bases aligning to TRBD1. V gave up 5 bases and J gave up 3 bases; unmatched junction bases: 4. Germline V CDR1 and CDR2: KGHDR, SFDVKD. The CDR3 sequence is 16 residues long. CDR3 amino acids: CATSVLGQGDTGELFF. CDR3 bases: TGTGCCACCAGTGTCTTGGGACAGGGGGACACCGGGGAGCTGTTTTTT.

V is TRBV24-1 and J is TRBJ1-2; TRBD1 aligns across 7 bases. This CDR3 is built from 13 residues. V shed 7 bases, J shed 5 bases, and the junction held 6 bases outside the gene matches. The germline CDR1 and CDR2 sequences are KGHDR and SFDVKD. The CDR3: CATRRGTAYGYTF. CDR3 sequence (DNA): TGTGCCACCAGACGCGGGACAGCATATGGCTACACCTTC.

This clone was seen just once. The V call is TRBV3-1 (or the pseudogene TRBV3-2), the J call TRBJ1-5; perhaps TRBD1 as D (6 bases). The CDR3 loop spans 16 amino acids. From germline, CDR1 is LGHDT and CDR2 YNNKEL (reference sequence). Trimming took 1 base from V and 2 from J, leaving 12 bases between them. The CDR3 bases are TGTGCCAGCAGCCAAGGTTATTCAGGGGGCAATCAGCCCCAGCATTTT. Translated: CASSQGYSGGNQPQHF.

Only one count was recorded for this clone. Given a much more abundant clone one base away, this may be a read error. Other DNA variants within this sample encode the same CDR3. The chain is built from TRBV7-9 and TRBJ2-1, with D possibly being TRBD1 (6 bases). In germline, CDR1 is SEHNR, CDR2 FQNEAQ (reference sequence). There are 12 residues in the CDR3. Trimming took off 5 bases at V and 7 bases at J, with 9 bases between the two ends. CDR3 nucleotide sequence: TGTGCCAGCAGCCTCCAGGGGAATGAGCAGTTCTTC. This translates into CASSLQGNEQFF.

The CDR3: CASSYSPFYGYTF. The CDR3 coding sequence is TGTGCCAGCAGTTACTCCCCCTTCTATGGCTACACCTTC. V gene TRBV6-6 combines with J gene TRBJ1-2; D remains ambiguous. The CDR3 totals 13 residues. The V gene lost 0 bases and the J gene lost 4 bases, with 6 bases spanning the gap. The germline CDR1 and CDR2 sequences are MNHNY and SVGAGI (reference sequence).

The rearrangement joins TRBV5-1 to TRBJ2-2, with a weak D call TRBD1 (6 bases). There are 16 residues in the CDR3. V lost 8 bases to trimming and J lost 1 base, with 18 bases between them. Germline V CDR1 and CDR2: SGHRS, YFSETQ. CDR3 DNA sequence: TGCGCCAGTCAACCGGGACACGCAAAGAACACCGGGGAGCTGTTTTTT. Amino acids: CASQPGHAKNTGELFF. Full variable domain (remainder filled in from reference TRBV5-1 and TRBJ2-2): KAGVTQTPRYLIKTRGQQVTLSCSPISGHRSVSWYQQTPGQGLQFLFEYFSETQRNKGNFPGRFSGRQFSNSRSEMNVSTLELGDSALYLCASQPGHAKNTGELFFGEGSRLTVL.

The chain uses TRBV30 and TRBJ1-5; 7 bases line up with TRBD1. CDR1 and CDR2 (germline): GTSNPN, SVGIG (reference sequence). This CDR3 has 16 residues. V lost 0 bases and J lost 0; bases outside the gene matches: 5. DNA for the CDR3: TGTGCCTGGAGTGTCCACAGGGGAGTTAGCAATCAGCCCCAGCATTTT. Translation gives CAWSVHRGVSNQPQHF.